The source of this TCR beta chain is a study of CD8+CD57+ T cells in acquired aplastic anemia. Points from the study as a whole: In CD8+ cells, Simpson's diversity showed no significant difference between patients and controls. Shared by patients and controls, fewer than 30 CD8+ CDR3s were abundant in patients.

CDR1 and CDR2 from the germline V gene are LNHNV and YYDKDF (reference sequence). The CDR3 is made up of 14 amino acids. J was trimmed by 8 bases and V by 3 bases; bases with no gene match: 9. Turning to this clonotype: Its antigen is currently unknown.

TCR beta VDJ and CDR3 profiling used genomic DNA as template. TCRdb reprocessed the reads with MiXCR, giving one entry per CDR3 protein. The data contain around 180,000 distinct CDR3 sequences, around three fifths of them singletons. This clonotype was sampled from a human donor with severe aplastic anemia or a healthy control (not recorded which). The chain is built from TRBV15 and TRBJ1-2; 7 bases are a match to TRBD1. Sequencing was done on a sample of sorted CD4+, CD8+, or CD8+CD57+ T cells (not recorded which) from PBMCs. CDR3 loop: CATSSEQGWRGYTF. Written as DNA, the CDR3 is TGTGCCACCAGCAGTGAACAGGGGTGGCGGGGCTACACCTTC.